This TCR beta chain was sequenced for a study of T cell responses to AZD1222 COVID-19 vaccine. TCRdb's copy holds only in-frame clones and misses some; the assay was immunoSEQ multiplex PCR. Of some 100,000 clones in the sample, approximately 90% are singletons; the top ten hold about 2.4%. Germline V gives CDR1 SGHRS, CDR2 YFSETQ. This CDR3 has 13 residues. V was trimmed by 1 base and J by 6 bases, leaving 7 bases between them. The sequence was collected from an adult who received the AZD1222 COVID-19 vaccine. The V gene is TRBV5-1, the J gene TRBJ2-2; D ambiguous. The material was peripheral blood, obtained 28 days after the second AZD1222 dose. The CDR3: CASSLSGPGELFF. For the CDR3, the DNA is TGCGCCAGCAGCTTGTCTGGCCCCGGGGAGCTGTTTTTT. Supplemented by reference TRBV5-1 and TRBJ2-2, the full variable domain reads KAGVTQTPRYLIKTRGQQVTLSCSPISGHRSVSWYQQTPGQGLQFLFEYFSETQRNKGNFPGRFSGRQFSNSRSEMNVSTLELGDSALYLCASSLSGPGELFFGEGSRLTVL.